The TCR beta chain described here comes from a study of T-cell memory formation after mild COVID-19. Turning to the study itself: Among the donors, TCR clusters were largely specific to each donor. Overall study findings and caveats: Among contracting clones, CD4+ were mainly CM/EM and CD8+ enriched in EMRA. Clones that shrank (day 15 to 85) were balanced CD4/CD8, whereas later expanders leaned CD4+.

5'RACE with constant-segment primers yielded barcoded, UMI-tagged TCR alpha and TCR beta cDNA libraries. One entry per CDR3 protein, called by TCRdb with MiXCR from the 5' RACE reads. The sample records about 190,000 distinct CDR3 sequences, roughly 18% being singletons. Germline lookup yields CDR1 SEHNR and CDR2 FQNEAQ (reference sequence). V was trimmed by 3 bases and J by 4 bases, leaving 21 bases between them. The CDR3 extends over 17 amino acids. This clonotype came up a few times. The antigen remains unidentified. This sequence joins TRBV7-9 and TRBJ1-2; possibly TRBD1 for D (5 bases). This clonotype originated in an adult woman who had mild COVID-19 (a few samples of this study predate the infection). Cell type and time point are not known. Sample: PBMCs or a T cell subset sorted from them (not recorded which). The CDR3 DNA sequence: TGTGCCAGCAGCTTCCTCGGGAGGGGCGAAACATCCTATGGCTACACCTTC. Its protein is CASSFLGRGETSYGYTF.